This TCR beta chain was obtained from a study of blood T cell repertoires in COVID-19. Turning to the study itself: Acute and convalescent COVID-19 specimens originated in the United States, Italy and Spain. PBMCs, B-cell-depleted T cells, or T cells were the source of the cDNA or gDNA that made up the material.

This clone has more than one count but fewer than ten. In the authors' workflow: Amplification with reference gene primers provided the estimates of nucleated cell counts. Some clones are missing from TCRdb's copy, which holds only in-frame ones; the method was immunoSEQ multiplex PCR. The V and J calls and the clone size are those of that table, but D and trimming were determined from the DNA. The sample carries some 290,000 clones, 81% recorded once. The CDR3 is made up of 14 amino acids. Germline-derived CDR1 and CDR2 are KGHSH and LQKENI. Trimming shortened V by 4 bases and J by 4 bases, and 13 bases separated the two germline ends.

This receptor was obtained from a woman aged 60-75 years with active or convalescent COVID-19. Input material: peripheral blood. V and J are TRBV18 and TRBJ1-2; no clear D. The CDR3, as DNA: TGTGCCAGCTCACAGGCAGAGGCTAGCTATGGCTACACCTTC. This sequence encodes CASSQAEASYGYTF.